Below, 22 T cell receptor beta chains from the same sample are listed, as sequenced in a study of T cells after yellow fever vaccination. TCRdb recomputed calls from the 5' RACE reads with MiXCR, one row per CDR3 protein. The profile shows roughly 190,000 distinct CDR3 sequences, roughly 11% of them singletons. This sample comprised CD8+ T cells sorted from PBMCs, obtained 15 days after the yellow fever booster vaccination. All receptors come from a young man who received the YFV17D yellow fever vaccine.

V gene TRBV14 combines with J gene TRBJ1-1; 7 nucleotides match TRBD1. There are 17 residues in the CDR3. V shed 4 bases, J shed 3 bases, and the junction held 14 bases outside the gene matches. Germline V gene sequence: CDR1 SGHDN, CDR2 FVKESK. The CDR3 nucleotides read TGTGCCAGCAGCCTAGCCGCAGCGACAGGGAAGGACACTGAAGCTTTCTTT. Translation gives CASSLAAATGKDTEAFF.

The genes are TRBV7-2 and TRBJ2-1; D unclear. This CDR3 is 16 amino acids long. Germline V lookup: CDR1 SGHTA, CDR2 FQGNSA. V dropped 5 bases and J dropped 2 bases, with 16 bases sitting between them. As DNA, the CDR3 is TGTGCCAGCAGCCTAAGGGTTATCGGCCCCTACAATGAGCAGTTCTTC. It yields the protein CASSLRVIGPYNEQFF. Full variable domain (outside the CDR3, taken from reference TRBV7-2 and TRBJ2-1): GAGVSQSPSNKVTEKGKDVELRCDPISGHTALYWYRQSLGQGLEFLIYFQGNSAPDKSGLPSDRFSAERTGGSVSTLTIQRTQQEDSAVYLCASSLRVIGPYNEQFFGPGTRLTVL.

There are a few counts of this clonotype. This rearrangement joins TRBV6-5 to TRBJ2-5; TRBD2 aligns across 12 bases. Unmatched junction bases numbered 10, after V lost 6 bases and J lost 5 bases. Germline CDR1 and CDR2: MNHEY and SVGAGI. The CDR3 totals 16 residues. CDR3 sequence: CASSPASGGAWETQYF. For the CDR3, the DNA is TGTGCCAGCAGCCCCGCTAGCGGGGGGGCCTGGGAGACCCAGTACTTC.

The rearrangement uses TRBV7-2 and TRBJ2-7, with 8 bases matching TRBD2. Germline-derived CDR1 and CDR2 are SGHTA and FQGNSA. V was pared by 1 base and J by 2 bases, with 7 bases of the junction left unmatched. The CDR3 sequence is 16 residues long. The CDR3 loop is CASSLVPGGNPYEQYF. DNA of the CDR3: TGTGCCAGCAGCTTAGTTCCGGGGGGGAATCCCTACGAGCAGTACTTC.

This clonotype was recorded a few times. This sequence joins TRBV29-1 and TRBJ2-7; 7 bases are shared with TRBD1. The J segment lost 3 bases and the V segment lost 6 bases, leaving 2 bases of the junction unmatched. Looked up from germline, CDR1 is SQVTM and CDR2 is ANQGSEA. The CDR3 has 11 amino acids. The CDR3 DNA is TGCAGCGTGTGGGACAGCTACGAGCAGTACGTC. Its protein is CSVWDSYEQYV.

This clonotype was counted a few times. This CDR3 reads CASSLLGGGHGYTF. CDR3 in DNA: TGTGCCAGCAGCTTACTTGGGGGGGGGCATGGCTACACCTTC. The gene calls are TRBV7-6 and TRBJ1-2; possibly TRBD1 for D (6 bases). The V gene's germline CDR1 is SGHVS and CDR2 FNYEAQ. The V and J ends lost 2 bases and 6 bases respectively, with 13 bases between them. This CDR3 contains 14 residues.

The chain recombines TRBV4-3 with TRBJ2-1, with 7 bases that match TRBD2. The J segment lost 3 bases and the V segment lost 0 bases, leaving 11 bases of the junction unmatched. CDR1 is LGHNA and CDR2 is YSLEER in the germline V gene. The CDR3 is 18 amino acids. The DNA for the CDR3 is TGCGCCAGCAGCCAAGACCCCGGGGCTAGCGGATACTACAATGAGCAGTTCTTC. Residues: CASSQDPGASGYYNEQFF.

CDR3 residues: CASSYSAGVGTEAFF. The CDR3 DNA sequence: TGTGCCAGCAGTTACTCGGCGGGGGTCGGCACTGAAGCTTTCTTT. This sequence joins TRBV6-2 or TRBV6-3 and TRBJ1-1; a possible D gene is TRBD1 (5 bases). The germline gives CDR1 MNHEY, CDR2 SVGEGT. CDR3 length equals 15 residues. V was trimmed by 0 bases and J by 4 bases, leaving 12 bases between them.

This clonotype was seen a few times. The chain is built from TRBV4-2 and TRBJ1-1; no definite D call. CDR3 length equals 15 residues. The V gene lost 0 bases and the J gene lost 4 bases, with 12 bases spanning the gap. From germline, CDR1 is LGHNA and CDR2 YNFKEQ. The CDR3 sequence is CASSQESGLGTEAFF. The CDR3, as DNA: TGTGCCAGCAGCCAAGAATCAGGCCTGGGCACTGAAGCTTTCTTT.

This clonotype has only a few counts. This chain links TRBV5-1 with TRBJ2-3, with D perhaps matching TRBD1 (5 bases). CDR1 and CDR2 from the germline V gene are SGHRS and YFSETQ. This CDR3 spans 16 amino acids. V gave up 3 bases and J gave up 2 bases, with 16 bases separating them. The CDR3 sequence: CASSSGSWGNTDTQYF. The CDR3 DNA reads as TGCGCCAGCAGCTCCGGGTCGTGGGGCAACACAGATACGCAGTATTTT.

The chain carries TRBV6-1 and TRBJ2-7; D is unclear. Germline values: CDR1 MNHNS, CDR2 SASEGT. V lost 5 bases to trimming and J lost 0 bases, with 8 bases between them. The CDR3 contains 13 residues. The CDR3 spells CASSPQSSYEQYV. The CDR3 bases are TGTGCCAGCAGTCCTCAGAGCTCCTACGAGCAGTACGTC.

This clonotype was counted a few times. The rearrangement joins TRBV30 to TRBJ2-1; a possible D gene is TRBD1 (6 bases). Trimming left V 2 bases short and J 9 bases short, with 14 bases between. Germline CDR1 reads GTSNPN; CDR2 reads SVGIG (reference sequence). The CDR3 contains 13 residues. The CDR3: CAWSTGMGGEQFF. CDR3 nucleotides: TGTGCCTGGAGTACAGGGATGGGTGGTGAGCAGTTCTTC. Variable domain in full (rest from reference TRBV30 and TRBJ2-1): SQTIHQWPATLVQPVGSPLSLECTVEGTSNPNLYWYRQAAGRGLQLLFYSVGIGQISSEVPQNLSASRPQDRQFILSSKKLLLSDSGFYLCAWSTGMGGEQFFGPGTRLTVL.

This clonotype was counted between two and nine times. The chain couples TRBV4-2 to TRBJ2-1; the D gene is possibly TRBD2 (6 bases). The CDR3 extends over 15 amino acids. The V end lost 1 base, the J end lost 4 bases, and 11 bases lay between the germline ends. Germline values: CDR1 LGHNA, CDR2 YNFKEQ. CDR3 region: CASSQAAGWYNEQFF. In DNA, the CDR3 is TGTGCCAGCAGCCAAGCGGCGGGATGGTACAATGAGCAGTTCTTC.

The chain joins TRBV5-1 to TRBJ2-7; perhaps D is TRBD1 or TRBD2 (5 bases each). V lost 4 bases, J lost 4 bases, and 15 bases lay in between. Germline-derived CDR1 and CDR2 are SGHRS and YFSETQ. The CDR3 runs 14 residues. CDR3 sequence: CASSHQRGFYEQYF. CDR3 DNA sequence: TGCGCCAGCAGCCACCAGAGGGGCTTTTACGAGCAGTACTTC.

CDR3 protein: CASSQDLGRRAFF. For the CDR3, the DNA is TGCGCCAGCAGCCAAGATCTGGGGAGGAGGGCTTTCTTT. J is TRBJ1-1 and V is TRBV4-3; D uncertain. The length of the CDR3 is 13 residues. The V and J ends lost 0 bases and 11 bases respectively, with 13 bases between them. The germline gives CDR1 LGHNA, CDR2 YSLEER.

The J gene is TRBJ2-4, the V gene TRBV27; TRBD1 matches 9 bases. The CDR3 is 16 amino acids. Germline assignment: CDR1 MNHEY and CDR2 SMNVEV (reference sequence). Losses at the gene ends were 0 bases for V and 6 bases for J; bases not matched to a gene: 6. The CDR3 here is CASSLSQGASLNIQYF. The DNA for the CDR3 is TGTGCCAGCAGTTTATCACAGGGGGCCTCCTTAAACATTCAGTACTTC.

This clonotype appeared a few times. The CDR3 bases are TGCAGTGCTCTTCGACTAGCGGGAGACTACGAGCAGTACGTC. Its protein is CSALRLAGDYEQYV. The chain carries TRBV20-1 and TRBJ2-7, with 12 bases matching TRBD2. In germline, CDR1 is DFQATT, CDR2 SNEGSKA (reference sequence). V trimming: 5 bases; J trimming: 3 bases; junction bases outside the gene matches: 5. CDR3 length: 14 amino acids.

In this sample, this clonotype turned up a few times. CDR3 in DNA: TGTGCCAGCAGTCCAACCGGGACAAGCCTCGAAGAGACCCAGTACTTC. It specifies CASSPTGTSLEETQYF. The chain combines TRBV27 with TRBJ2-5; tentative D call: TRBD1 (6 bases). With 5 bases removed from V and 3 bases from J, the gap between germline ends came to 19 bases. The germline CDR1 and CDR2 sequences are MNHEY and SMNVEV (reference sequence). The CDR3 has 16 residues.

V and J are TRBV5-5 and TRBJ2-7; 11 bases match TRBD2. Looked up from germline, CDR1 is SGHKS and CDR2 is YYEKEE (reference sequence). The V and J ends lost 5 bases and 4 bases, in that order; junction bases with no gene match: 5. The CDR3 is 14 amino acids. CDR3 protein: CASSPPSGGYEQYF. As DNA, the CDR3 is TGTGCCAGCAGTCCCCCTAGCGGGGGGTACGAGCAGTACTTC.

The genes are TRBV6-5 and TRBJ1-5; 8 nucleotides agree with TRBD1. J was trimmed by 3 bases and V by 0 bases; bases with no gene match: 4. CDR1 and CDR2 (germline): MNHEY, SVGAGI. This CDR3 comprises 16 residues. The DNA for the CDR3 is TGTGCCAGCAGTTACTCCGGGACAGGCCACAATCAGCCCCAGCATTTT. This gives the protein CASSYSGTGHNQPQHF.

This sequence joins TRBV6-2 or TRBV6-3 and TRBJ1-5; D is unclear. V lost 5 bases and J 6 bases, leaving 17 bases between the germline ends. CDR3 length: 15 residues. Per the germline V gene, CDR1 is MNHEY and CDR2 is SVGEGT. This CDR3 is CASSPEGPPGQPQHF. As DNA, the CDR3 is TGTGCCAGCAGTCCAGAAGGTCCACCGGGTCAGCCCCAGCATTTT.

This clonotype has just one count. The rearrangement links TRBV5-1 to TRBJ2-3; perhaps D is TRBD1 or TRBD2 (5 bases each). The CDR3 extends over 12 amino acids. Trimming pared 3 bases from V and 8 bases from J, leaving 10 bases between. Germline values: CDR1 SGHRS, CDR2 YFSETQ. The CDR3, as DNA: TGCGCCAGCAGCTGGGACGGAGTTACGCAGTATTTT. Amino acid sequence: CASSWDGVTQYF.